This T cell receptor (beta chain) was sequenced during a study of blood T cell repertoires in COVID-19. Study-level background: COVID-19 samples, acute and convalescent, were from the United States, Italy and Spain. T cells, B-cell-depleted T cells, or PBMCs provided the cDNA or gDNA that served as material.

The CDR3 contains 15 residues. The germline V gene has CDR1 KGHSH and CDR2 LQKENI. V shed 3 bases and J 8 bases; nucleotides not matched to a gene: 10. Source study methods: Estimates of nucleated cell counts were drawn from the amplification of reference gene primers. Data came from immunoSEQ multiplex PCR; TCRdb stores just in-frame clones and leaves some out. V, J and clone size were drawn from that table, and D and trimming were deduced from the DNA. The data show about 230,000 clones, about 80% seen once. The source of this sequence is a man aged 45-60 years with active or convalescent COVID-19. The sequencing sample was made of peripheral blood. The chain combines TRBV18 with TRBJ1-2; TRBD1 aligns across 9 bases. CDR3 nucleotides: TGTGCCAGCTCACCGAACCCGGGACAGGGAGCCGGCTACACCTTC. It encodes CASSPNPGQGAGYTF.